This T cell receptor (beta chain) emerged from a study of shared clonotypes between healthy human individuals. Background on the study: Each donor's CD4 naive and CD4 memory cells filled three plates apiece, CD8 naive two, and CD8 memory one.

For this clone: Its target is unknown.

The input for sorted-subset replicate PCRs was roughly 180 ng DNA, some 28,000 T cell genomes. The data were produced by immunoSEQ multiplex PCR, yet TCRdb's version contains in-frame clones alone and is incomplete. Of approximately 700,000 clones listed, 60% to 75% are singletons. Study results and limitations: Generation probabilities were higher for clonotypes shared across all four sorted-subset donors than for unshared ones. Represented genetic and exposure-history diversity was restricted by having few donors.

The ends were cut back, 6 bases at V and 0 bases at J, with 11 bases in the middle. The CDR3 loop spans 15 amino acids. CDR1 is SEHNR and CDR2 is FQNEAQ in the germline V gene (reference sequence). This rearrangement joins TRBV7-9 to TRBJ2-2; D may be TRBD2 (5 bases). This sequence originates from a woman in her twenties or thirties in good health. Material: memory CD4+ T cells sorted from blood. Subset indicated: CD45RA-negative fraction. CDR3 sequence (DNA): TGTGCCAGCAGTCGGCTAGCTCCGAACACCGGGGAGCTGTTTTTT. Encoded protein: CASSRLAPNTGELFF.